The 3 T cell receptor beta chains below were found in one sample sequenced in a study of identical twins. TCRdb called the 5' RACE reads again in MiXCR, with one record for every CDR3 protein. The sample lists 470,000 or so distinct CDR3 sequences; roughly 24% were seen once. These data also formed part of another study, on T cells expressing NK-cell markers.

Sequenced material: CD4+ T cells sorted from blood. These receptors were collected from a woman aged 18-29 years in good health.

Only a few counts were recorded for this clonotype. The CDR3 reads CASSRGTSFTTGELFF. As DNA, the CDR3 is TGTGCCAGCAGCCGCGGGACTAGCTTCACCACCGGGGAGCTGTTTTTT. The chain recombines TRBV6-1 with TRBJ2-2; 9 bases agree with TRBD2. The trim removed 6 bases at V and 4 bases at J, leaving 9 bases unmatched. CDR1 MNHNS and CDR2 SASEGT come from the germline V gene. The CDR3 length is 16 residues.

This clonotype appeared a few times. The gene calls are TRBV20-1 and TRBJ2-3; 9 bases are shared with TRBD2. Losses at the gene ends were 2 bases for V and 6 bases for J; bases not matched to a gene: 6. The CDR3 runs 14 residues. Germline-derived CDR1 and CDR2 are DFQATT and SNEGSKA (reference sequence). The CDR3 coding sequence is TGCAGTGCTAGATTTCCTAGCGGGGCCGATACGCAGTATTTT. It specifies CSARFPSGADTQYF.

A word on this clonotype: Its ends do not fully match the called genes, so a read error is possible. The V gene is TRBV15, the J gene TRBJ1-1; D unclear. CDR3 length: 11 residues. The germline gives CDR1 LNHNV, CDR2 YYDKDF (reference sequence). The CDR3 nucleotides are TGTGCCACCGGCAGGTCATATGAAGCTTTCTTT. Its translation: CATGRSYEAFF.